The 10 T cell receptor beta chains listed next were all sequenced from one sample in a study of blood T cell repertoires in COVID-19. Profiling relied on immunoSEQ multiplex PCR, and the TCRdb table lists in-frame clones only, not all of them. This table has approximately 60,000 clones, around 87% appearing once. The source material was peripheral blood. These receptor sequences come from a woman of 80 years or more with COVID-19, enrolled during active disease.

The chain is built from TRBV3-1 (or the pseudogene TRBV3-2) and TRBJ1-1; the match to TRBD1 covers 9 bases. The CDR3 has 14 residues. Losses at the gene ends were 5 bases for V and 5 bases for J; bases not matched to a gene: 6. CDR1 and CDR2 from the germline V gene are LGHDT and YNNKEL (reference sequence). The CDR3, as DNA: TGTGCCAGCAGCGGGACAGGGAGGGGAACTGAAGCTTTCTTT. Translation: CASSGTGRGTEAFF.

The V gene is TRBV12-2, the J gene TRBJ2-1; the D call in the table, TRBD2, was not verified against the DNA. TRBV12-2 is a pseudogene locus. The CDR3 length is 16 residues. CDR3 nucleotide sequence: TGTGCAAGTCGCCCCCTAGCGGGACCCCCCTACAATGAGCAGTTCTTC. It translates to CASRPLAGPPYNEQFF.

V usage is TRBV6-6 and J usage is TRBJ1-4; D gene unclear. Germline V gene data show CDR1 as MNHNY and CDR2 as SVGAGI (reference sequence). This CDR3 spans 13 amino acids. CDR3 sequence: CATSAGFNEKLFF. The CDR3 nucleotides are TGTGCAACCTCGGCAGGCTTTAATGAAAAACTGTTTTTT.

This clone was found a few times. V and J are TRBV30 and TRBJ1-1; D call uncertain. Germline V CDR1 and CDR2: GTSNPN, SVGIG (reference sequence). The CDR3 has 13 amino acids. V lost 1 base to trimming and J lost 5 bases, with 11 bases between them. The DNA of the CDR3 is TGTGCCTGGAGTGGAGGCCCGGGAACTGAAGCTTTCTTT. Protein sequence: CAWSGGPGTEAFF.

The CDR3 region is CASSSGAGTEAFF. For the CDR3, the DNA is TGTGCCAGCAGCTCTGGGGCCGGCACTGAAGCTTTCTTT. The chain carries TRBV7-2 and TRBJ1-1, with D possibly matching TRBD1 (5 bases). The germline V gene encodes CDR1 SGHTA and CDR2 FQGNSA. Between the trimmed V and J ends, which lost 4 bases and 4 bases, there was a span of 10 bases. This CDR3 region has 13 residues.

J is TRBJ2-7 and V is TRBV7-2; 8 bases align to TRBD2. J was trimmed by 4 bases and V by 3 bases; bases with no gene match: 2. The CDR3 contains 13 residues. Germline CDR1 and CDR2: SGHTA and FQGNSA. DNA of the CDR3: TGTGCCAGCAGCTTCAAGCGGGGGTACGAGCAGTACTTC. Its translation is CASSFKRGYEQYF.

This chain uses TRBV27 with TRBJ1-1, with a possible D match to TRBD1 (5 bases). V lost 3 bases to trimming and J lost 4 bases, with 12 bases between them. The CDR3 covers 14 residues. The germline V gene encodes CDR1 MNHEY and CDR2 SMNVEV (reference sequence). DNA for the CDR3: TGTGCCAGCAGTTTTCAGGGAGGCGGCACTGAAGCTTTCTTT. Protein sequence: CASSFQGGGTEAFF.

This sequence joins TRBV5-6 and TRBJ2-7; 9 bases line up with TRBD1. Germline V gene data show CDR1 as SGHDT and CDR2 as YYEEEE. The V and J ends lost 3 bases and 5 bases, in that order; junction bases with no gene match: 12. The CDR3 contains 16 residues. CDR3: CASSSSYGTGNDEQYF. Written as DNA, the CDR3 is TGTGCCAGCAGCTCATCTTACGGGACAGGGAACGACGAGCAGTACTTC.

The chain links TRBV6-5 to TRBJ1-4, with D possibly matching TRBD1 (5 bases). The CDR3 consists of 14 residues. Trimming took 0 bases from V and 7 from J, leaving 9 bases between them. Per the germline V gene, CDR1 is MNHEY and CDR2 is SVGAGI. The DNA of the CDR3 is TGTGCCAGCAGTTACTCCCAGGGCCTTGAAAAACTGTTTTTT. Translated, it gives CASSYSQGLEKLFF.

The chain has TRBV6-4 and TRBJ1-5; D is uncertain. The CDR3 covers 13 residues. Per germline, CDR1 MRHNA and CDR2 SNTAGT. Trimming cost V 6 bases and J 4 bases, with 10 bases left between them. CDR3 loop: CASSTDKNQPQHF. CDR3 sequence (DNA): TGTGCCAGCAGCACAGACAAGAATCAGCCCCAGCATTTT.